This T cell receptor beta chain came from a study of T cell responses to AZD1222 COVID-19 vaccine (dated by TCRdb to the early 2020s). Notes on the research overall: AZD1222 recipients given second doses at about 4 weeks or at about 12 weeks were pooled, since spike-specific TCR depth and breadth were not found to differ between the two schedules. TCR sequencing was performed for roughly 250 trial participants, of whom roughly 200 were given two doses of AZD1222 and some 25 were given two doses of MenACWY control vaccine. Trial participants were enrolled by age into 18-55, 56-69 and 70-plus year subgroups, with 148, 28 and 57 TCR-sequenced participants respectively.

The sample's time point label, decoded: baseline before first vaccination. Vaccinee samples came from UK trials COV001 and COV002, including a single-blind randomized controlled phase 2/3 trial of AZD1222 (ChAdOx1 nCoV-19) in healthy adults. For TCRbeta chain sequencing, PBMC samples were collected from trial participants at day 0 and at day 28 after the second dose. The CDR3 regions of human TCRbeta chains were subjected to immunosequencing. As for the authors' bioinformatics: TCRs in the repertoires were matched against a reference library of SARS-CoV-2-specific TCRs that had been generated with the MIRA antigen-specificity platform. Breadth meant the fraction of unique TCRs that were SARS-CoV-2-associated, whereas depth meant the fraction of total T cells that were SARS-CoV-2-associated. Using the MIRA data, each spike-specific TCR was assigned both to the spike region to which the TCR was reactive and to a CD4 or CD8 class. Log10-transformed breadth and depth values were compared by one-way ANOVA with Sidak's multiple comparisons tests. The immuneACCESS repertoire file appears here via TCRdb, limited to in-frame rearrangements. These files lack a portion of the clones; in checked studies, under half of the deficit traces to unresolved V genes, and the cause of the others is not known. Clone size and the V and J calls come from that table; the DNA yielded D and trimming. The sample records roughly 100,000 clones, around nine tenths of which are singletons. The leading ten clones occupy roughly 14% of the sample.

Study-wide findings and limitations: No day 14 peak-response samples were available, so repertoires were characterized only after the peak T cell response. A significant rise in spike-specific TCR breadth and depth was observed after two AZD1222 doses relative to day 0 and relative to MenACWY recipients. CD4 TCRs associated with the vaccine covered the entire spike protein, and the dominant responses were in regions 160-218 and 743-854. Participants were mostly white British and included more females than males, and it was suggested by the authors that clonal diversity may have been underestimated. The 56-69-year group was small, and its depth increase did not reach significance, likely because of low power. Reportedly, close to half of the unique spike-specific TCRs recognized epitopes lying outside the regions that are mutated in the B.1.351 and B.1.1.7 variants. Conclusions about previously exposed vaccinees are limited, since just five to seven AZD1222 recipients were seropositive for SARS-CoV-2 at baseline.

For CDR1 and CDR2, the germline V gene lists SQVTM and ANQGSEA. V trim: 7 bases; J trim: 0 bases; unmatched bases: 5. From cysteine to phenylalanine, the CDR3 is 13 amino acids long. The read is trimmed to its CDR3 DNA, 39 bases read in frame from base 1. As for this clone: Which antigen it targets is not known. It has no much larger one-base neighbor in the sample; base qualities were not kept.

This clonotype originated in an adult in good health. The chain joins TRBV29-1 to TRBJ1-1; the central 7 bases match TRBD1. Source: peripheral blood, taken on day 0 of AZD1222 vaccination. The bases are TGCAGCGCTACGACAGGGATGAACACTGAAGCTTTCTTT. Its amino acids are CSATTGMNTEAFF. The full variable domain, completed from the reference TRBV29-1 and TRBJ1-1 proteins outside the CDR3, reads SAVISQKPSRDICQRGTSLTIQCQVDSQVTMMFWYRQQPGQSLTLIATANQGSEATYESGFVIDKFPISRPNLTFSTLTVSNMSPEDSSIYLCSATTGMNTEAFFGQGTRLTVV.